The entry below describes one T cell receptor (beta chain). Its target is unknown. RNA transcripts provided the source from which TCR beta CDR3 regions were amplified. Primed by the HTBI set, a first-round RT-PCR was run on the TCR CDR3. TCRdb reprocessed the multiplex PCR reads with MiXCR, giving one entry per CDR3 protein. The sample includes 300,000 to 450,000 distinct CDR3 sequences, 15% to 20% seen only once; the top ten take roughly 35%. This CDR3 has 13 residues. Germline assignment: CDR1 SEHNR and CDR2 FQNEAQ (reference sequence). V was pared by 6 bases and J by 5 bases, with 13 bases between. The hyperthyroidism patients had all been newly diagnosed, and their disease duration was under 2 months. Their ages ranged from 18 to 65 years. Blood sampling occurred at first hyperthyroidism diagnosis, ahead of any ophthalmopathy symptoms. These data come from a study of T cells in Graves' hyperthyroidism and ophthalmopathy. Regarding the study as a whole: Also found in blood were most expanded thyroid clonotypes above 0.001.

The J gene is TRBJ2-5, the V gene TRBV7-9; TRBD2 is a possible D gene (6 bases). The sequencing sample was made of blood. The clonotype originates from a woman aged 30 to 39 with Graves' hyperthyroidism that later progressed to Graves' ophthalmopathy. The CDR3 here is CASRPTSLETQYF. The CDR3 DNA reads as TGTGCCAGCAGACCGACTAGTTTGGAGACCCAGTACTTC.